The 28 T cell receptor beta chains presented below share a single source sample, sequenced in a study of beta chain features in type 1 diabetes. What these receptors recognize is not known. The authors reverse transcribed all of the isolated RNA, so sequencing captured expressed TCRB transcripts. TCRdb keeps only in-frame clones here, not all; method: immunoSEQ multiplex PCR. The top ten hold around 0.12% of the sample, which has about 640,000 clones, around 12% seen once. The study's findings and limits: In every one of the four CD4+ subsets, TCRB CDR3s were moderately but significantly shorter in Type 1 diabetes patients.

What was sequenced was naive CD4+ T cells from blood. The receptors come from a man younger than 40 with type 1 diabetes.

The chain employs TRBV28 and TRBJ1-2; no reliable D call. The CDR3 contains 10 residues. Trimming cost V 5 bases and J 5 bases, with 3 bases left between them. Germline V gene data show CDR1 as MDHEN and CDR2 as SYDVKM. The CDR3 spells CASSDYGYTF. Here the CDR3 DNA reads TGTGCCAGCAGTGATTATGGCTACACCTTC.

This clone was observed a few times. This chain links TRBV5-4 with TRBJ1-2; TRBD1 agrees at 7 bases. The germline gives CDR1 SGHNT, CDR2 YYREEE (reference sequence). After removal of 3 bases from V and 7 bases from J, the junction contained 3 bases not matched to a gene. This CDR3 has 12 residues. CDR3 protein: CASSYTGVGYTF. The CDR3 DNA follows: TGTGCCAGCAGCTATACAGGGGTTGGCTACACCTTC.

In this sample, this clone turned up a few times. The V gene is TRBV7-2, the J gene TRBJ1-5, with TRBD1 as a possible D gene (5 bases). Germline CDR1 SGHTA, CDR2 FQGNSA. The CDR3 runs to 15 residues. V shed 4 bases and J shed 7 bases, with 17 bases lying between them. CDR3 in DNA: TGTGCCAGCAGCTCGGGGCCCTCTGCCCCCCAGCCCCAGCATTTT. Translation: CASSSGPSAPQPQHF.

The chain joins TRBV10-1 to TRBJ1-2; 7 bases line up with TRBD1. The V and J ends lost 5 bases and 7 bases, in that order; junction bases with no gene match: 7. The CDR3 runs to 13 residues. The germline V gene encodes CDR1 WNHNN and CDR2 SYGVQD (reference sequence). The CDR3 spells CASSKDRAAGYTF. DNA of the CDR3: TGCGCCAGCAGTAAAGACAGGGCCGCTGGCTACACCTTC.

This clone turned up a few times. The rearrangement uses TRBV2 and TRBJ2-5; the D is unclear. V was clipped by 6 bases and J by 2 bases, with 10 bases between them. This CDR3 has 13 amino acids. CDR1 is SNHLY and CDR2 is FYNNEI in the germline V gene. Here the CDR3 DNA reads TGTGCCAGCAGGGACGGTCCGCAAGAGACCCAGTACTTC. It specifies CASRDGPQETQYF. The variable domain in full, with the rest retrieved from reference TRBV2 and TRBJ2-5, is EPEVTQTPSHQVTQMGQEVILRCVPISNHLYFYWYRQILGQKVEFLVSFYNNEISEKSEIFDDQFSVERPDGSNFTLKIRSTKLEDSAMYFCASRDGPQETQYFGPGTRLLVL.

V gene TRBV28 combines with J gene TRBJ2-1; 9 nucleotides align to TRBD2. The length of the CDR3 is 15 residues. Looked up from germline, CDR1 is MDHEN and CDR2 is SYDVKM. Trimming removed 6 bases from V and 12 bases from J; junction bases left unmatched: 15. This CDR3 reads CASRLTSGPLGAQFF. In nucleotides, the CDR3 is TGTGCCAGCAGGCTGACTAGCGGCCCTTTAGGGGCGCAGTTCTTC. The full variable domain, its missing parts supplied by reference TRBV28 and TRBJ2-1, is DVKVTQSSRYLVKRTGEKVFLECVQDMDHENMFWYRQDPGLGLRLIYFSYDVKMKEKGDIPEGYSVSREKKERFSLILESASTNQTSMYLCASRLTSGPLGAQFFGPGTRLTVL.

This clone was counted only a few times. In the same sample, other DNA sequences code for this CDR3. The chain has TRBV5-1 and TRBJ2-3; 11 nucleotides align to TRBD2. The V and J ends lost 3 bases and 3 bases, in that order; junction bases with no gene match: 3. The CDR3 length is 15 residues. Germline-derived CDR1 and CDR2 are SGHRS and YFSETQ. This CDR3 reads CASSSGTSGTDTQYF. CDR3 bases: TGCGCCAGCAGCTCCGGGACTAGCGGTACAGATACGCAGTATTTT.

This clone was detected a few times. This chain uses TRBV9 with TRBJ1-2, with unresolved D. Germline V gene data show CDR1 as SGDLS and CDR2 as YYNGEE. CDR3 length equals 16 residues. V was pared by 4 bases and J by 4 bases, with 20 bases between. The CDR3 bases are TGTGCCAGCAGCCCAGGTGGCAGGCAATCCTCCTATGGCTACACCTTC. Amino acid sequence: CASSPGGRQSSYGYTF.

This clone has more than one count but fewer than ten. The V and J genes are TRBV2 and TRBJ1-3, with 10 bases identical to TRBD1. In germline, CDR1 is SNHLY, CDR2 FYNNEI. Germline trimming cut 10 bases from V and 1 base from J; bases unmatched to any gene: 7. The CDR3 covers 15 residues. Written as DNA, the CDR3 is TGTGCCATCGGGAGGACAGGGGGATCTGGAAACACCATATATTTT. It is translated as CAIGRTGGSGNTIYF.

This clone turned up a few times. The CDR3 DNA reads as TGTGCCAGCAGCCTCCGGACAGGGAGGTCCTACGAGCAGTACTTC. This codes for CASSLRTGRSYEQYF. The V and J genes are TRBV7-3 and TRBJ2-7; 8 nucleotides agree with TRBD1. The CDR3 has 15 amino acids. V trimming: 5 bases; J trimming: 1 base; junction bases outside the gene matches: 7. Germline V gives CDR1 SGHTA, CDR2 FQGTGA. Based on the CDR3 plus reference TRBV7-3 and TRBJ2-7, the full variable domain is GAGVSQTPSNKVTEKGKYVELRCDPISGHTALYWYRQSLGQGPEFLIYFQGTGAADDSGLPNDRFFAVRPEGSVSTLKIQRTERGDSAVYLCASSLRTGRSYEQYFGPGTRLTVT.

This clone was seen more than once but under ten times. The CDR3 spells CAWSPDRVELFF. The CDR3, as DNA: TGTGCCTGGAGTCCAGACAGGGTGGAACTGTTTTTT. The chain combines TRBV30 with TRBJ1-4; 7 bases are shared with TRBD1. The CDR3 is 12 amino acids. From germline, CDR1 is GTSNPN and CDR2 SVGIG (reference sequence). J gave up 12 bases and V 2 bases, and 6 bases lay outside the gene matches.

The V call is TRBV29-1, the J call TRBJ2-7; TRBD1 aligns across 7 bases. This CDR3 comprises 12 residues. CDR1 and CDR2 from the germline V gene are SQVTM and ANQGSEA. Germline trimming cut 6 bases from V and 6 bases from J; bases unmatched to any gene: 8. The CDR3 DNA sequence: TGCAGCGTCTTGACAGGGTCGGGCGAGCAGTACTTC. This sequence encodes CSVLTGSGEQYF.

This clone has a count of ten or more. In nucleotides, the CDR3 is TGTGCCATCAGTGCGAGCGGCGAGCAGTACTTC. It codes for CAISASGEQYF. The gene calls are TRBV10-3 and TRBJ2-7; perhaps TRBD2 as D (5 bases). The CDR3 runs 11 residues. The germline V gene encodes CDR1 ENHRY and CDR2 SYGVKD. Deletions cut 4 bases from V and 6 bases from J, with 7 bases between.

This clone was observed a handful of times. V usage is TRBV20-1 and J usage is TRBJ2-4; a possible D gene is TRBD1 (5 bases). The CDR3 runs 10 residues. Germline assignment: CDR1 DFQATT and CDR2 SNEGSKA (reference sequence). Trimming cost V 2 bases and J 10 bases, with 6 bases left between them. CDR3: CSARQGIQYF. The CDR3 bases are TGCAGTGCTAGACAGGGAATTCAGTACTTC.

This chain joins TRBV28 and TRBJ1-2, with 7 bases aligning to TRBD1. Germline CDR1 and CDR2: MDHEN and SYDVKM. The CDR3 is made up of 13 amino acids. The trim removed 3 bases at V and 5 bases at J, leaving 3 bases unmatched. This chain's CDR3 is CASSLDRNYGYTF. In DNA form, the CDR3 reads TGTGCCAGCAGTTTGGACAGGAATTATGGCTACACCTTC.

The chain recombines TRBV19 with TRBJ2-5; 7 bases are a match to TRBD2. In germline, CDR1 is LNHDA, CDR2 SQIVND (reference sequence). This CDR3 is built from 15 residues. J was trimmed by 0 bases and V by 4 bases; bases with no gene match: 5. Here the CDR3 DNA reads TGTGCCAGTAGTAAGTTCGGGACTAACCAAGAGACCCAGTACTTC. It codes for CASSKFGTNQETQYF. The full variable domain, rest sourced from reference TRBV19 and TRBJ2-5, is DGGITQSPKYLFRKEGQNVTLSCEQNLNHDAMYWYRQDPGQGLRLIYYSQIVNDFQKGDIAEGYSVSREKKESFPLTVTSAQKNPTAFYLCASSKFGTNQETQYFGPGTRLLVL.

This clone was counted a few times. V and J are TRBV2 and TRBJ2-5; D call uncertain. V was pared by 4 bases and J by 2 bases, with 11 bases between. CDR1 and CDR2 (germline): SNHLY, FYNNEI. There are 14 residues in the CDR3. This CDR3 reads CASSVGSVQETQYF. CDR3 nucleotide sequence: TGTGCCAGCAGTGTCGGCAGTGTACAAGAGACCCAGTACTTC.

This clone came up a few times. The rearrangement links TRBV29-1 to TRBJ2-5; 7 bases align to TRBD2. The germline gives CDR1 SQVTM, CDR2 ANQGSEA. Losses at the gene ends were 2 bases for V and 2 bases for J; bases not matched to a gene: 2. The CDR3 contains 13 residues. In DNA, the CDR3 is TGCAGCGTTGAACGGGGGGTACAAGAGACCCAGTACTTC. Its protein product is CSVERGVQETQYF. Complete variable domain (other parts from reference TRBV29-1 and TRBJ2-5): SAVISQKPSRDICQRGTSLTIQCQVDSQVTMMFWYRQQPGQSLTLIATANQGSEATYESGFVIDKFPISRPNLTFSTLTVSNMSPEDSSIYLCSVERGVQETQYFGPGTRLLVL.

The rearrangement links TRBV6-1 to TRBJ1-6; D is uncertain. The CDR3 totals 15 residues. CDR1 MNHNS and CDR2 SASEGT come from the germline V gene. The V and J ends lost 5 bases and 0 bases respectively, with 8 bases between them. The CDR3: CASSSPHSYNSPLHF. The CDR3 DNA reads TGTGCCAGCAGTTCTCCCCACTCCTATAATTCACCCCTCCACTTT.

A few counts support this clone. This chain links TRBV21-1 with TRBJ2-1; the table gives TRBD2 as D, unverified against the DNA. TRBV21-1 has pseudogene status. This CDR3 has 13 residues. The CDR3 spells CASSKSFCNEQFF. CDR3 coding DNA: TGTGCCAGCAGCAAATCGTTCTGCAATGAGCAGTTCTTC.

The V call is TRBV7-9, the J call TRBJ1-2, with D tentatively TRBD1 (6 bases). CDR1 and CDR2 (germline): SEHNR, FQNEAQ (reference sequence). The CDR3 has 14 amino acids. V was trimmed by 1 base and J by 4 bases, leaving 10 bases between them. The CDR3 loop reads CASSLGRGLYGYTF. CDR3 DNA sequence: TGTGCCAGCAGCTTAGGCAGGGGTCTCTATGGCTACACCTTC.

CDR3 nucleotides: TGTGCCAGCAGCTTGGAGGGACTTCTCAGCTCCTACAATGAGCAGTTCTTC. Its translation: CASSLEGLLSSYNEQFF. The chain combines TRBV5-5 with TRBJ2-1; perhaps TRBD2 as D (6 bases). CDR1 is SGHKS and CDR2 is YYEKEE in the germline V gene (reference sequence). The V end lost 0 bases, the J end lost 0 bases, and 13 bases lay between the germline ends. This CDR3 has 17 amino acids.

This clone came up a few times. Written as DNA, the CDR3 is TGTGCCAGCAGCCAACCGGGCCTATCTAATTCACCCCTCCACTTT. Translated, it gives CASSQPGLSNSPLHF. The chain is built from TRBV14 and TRBJ1-6; no firm D call. Germline V gene data show CDR1 as SGHDN and CDR2 as FVKESK. Between the trimmed V and J ends, which lost 2 bases and 6 bases, there was a span of 11 bases. This CDR3 is built from 15 residues.

A few counts support this clone. Here the CDR3 reads CASSFLAGGKETQYF. The CDR3 DNA sequence: TGTGCCAGCAGCTTCCTAGCGGGGGGGAAGGAGACCCAGTACTTC. The rearrangement uses TRBV7-9 and TRBJ2-5; 12 bases agree with TRBD2. The J segment lost 5 bases and the V segment lost 3 bases, leaving 4 bases of the junction unmatched. CDR1 SEHNR and CDR2 FQNEAQ come from the germline V gene (reference sequence). This CDR3 has 15 amino acids.

The chain is built from TRBV6-5 and TRBJ1-6; the match to TRBD1 covers 7 bases. Germline V gene lookup returns CDR1 MNHEY and CDR2 SVGAGI. There are 13 residues in the CDR3. The junction had 5 bases not matched to a gene; V was cut back by 7 bases and J by 8 bases. CDR3 residues: CASNWDRDSPLHF. The CDR3 region has the DNA TGTGCCAGCAATTGGGACAGAGATTCACCCCTCCACTTT.

In DNA form, the CDR3 reads TGTGCCATCGTAGACCTGGCCGGGACAGGGAATGGCTACACCTTC. Protein: CAIVDLAGTGNGYTF. The chain carries TRBV6-1 and TRBJ1-2; 9 bases map to TRBD1. The germline V gene has CDR1 MNHNS and CDR2 SASEGT. The CDR3 has 15 amino acids. V dropped 10 bases and J dropped 6; count of bases not matched to a gene: 15.

The table lists this clone with a few counts. This chain links TRBV10-3 with TRBJ1-1; D may be TRBD1 (5 bases). Deletions cut 6 bases from V and 1 base from J, with 9 bases between. Germline loops: CDR1 ENHRY, CDR2 SYGVKD. The CDR3 is made up of 13 amino acids. CDR3 loop: CAISPTENTEAFF. Here the CDR3 DNA reads TGTGCCATCAGCCCGACAGAGAACACTGAAGCTTTCTTT.

This clone was observed a handful of times. V is TRBV9 and J is TRBJ2-2; 7 nucleotides agree with TRBD1. The CDR3 has 17 amino acids. Germline-derived CDR1 and CDR2 are SGDLS and YYNGEE. The J segment lost 0 bases and the V segment lost 2 bases, leaving 7 bases of the junction unmatched. In nucleotides, the CDR3 is TGTGCCAGCAGCGTTGATTCCGGGACAGCGAACACCGGGGAGCTGTTTTTT. It is translated as CASSVDSGTANTGELFF.